The clone carrying this T cell receptor beta chain was picked up a small number of times. The data stem from a study of T cell repertoires in cytomegalovirus infection. Whole-study context: Indicated by public TCR beta signatures were CMV infection and matching HLA type.

The CDR3 extends over 14 amino acids. Trimming removed 3 bases at V and 8 bases at J, with 17 bases between. Per germline, CDR1 DFQATT and CDR2 SNEGSKA (reference sequence). TCRdb re-called the reads with MiXCR, one entry per CDR3 protein. The data show about 400,000 distinct CDR3 sequences, with around 18% seen just once and under 9% held by the top ten. This receptor was taken from a human donor in good health (CMV status not recorded). Some clones in this sample may be carry-over from other donors' samples. The chain joins TRBV20-1 to TRBJ1-5, with D unclear. Sequenced sample: PBMCs. The CDR3 loop is CSASRAGGSEPQHF. CDR3 bases: TGCAGTGCTAGTAGGGCAGGAGGGAGTGAGCCCCAGCATTTT.